The 16 T cell receptor beta chains below were found in one sample sequenced in a study of vaccination and CD4 T cells after COVID-19. Indicated treatment: roughly nine-day PBMC culture with coronavirus spike peptide pools or control peptides (ViraFEST assay). Researchers used the Oncomine TCR Beta short-read assay to sequence DNA from cultured CD4+ T cells. TCRdb passed the PCR reads through MiXCR, listing each CDR3 protein once. There are 9,000 to 13,000 distinct CDR3 sequences in the sample; around 23% occur only once, and about 24% lies in the top ten. These receptors have no identified antigens. The input for sequencing was CD4+ T cells from blood, cultured in vitro, taken after SARS-CoV-2 vaccination. Source of these receptors: a human donor who had recovered from COVID-19.

The chain has TRBV20-1 and TRBJ1-1, with D possibly being TRBD1 (5 bases). This CDR3 is built from 13 residues. Trimming left V 6 bases short and J 3 bases short, with 14 bases between. Germline loops: CDR1 DFQATT, CDR2 SNEGSKA (reference sequence). CDR3 region: CSARRGRDTEAFF. As DNA, the CDR3 is TGCAGTGCGCGAAGGGGTAGAGACACTGAAGCTTTCTTT.

The chain combines TRBV28 with TRBJ2-7; unclear D gene. The germline gives CDR1 MDHEN, CDR2 SYDVKM. The CDR3 covers 12 residues. V shed 3 bases and J shed 3 bases, with 6 bases lying between them. The CDR3 sequence: CASSLVLYEQYF. CDR3 in DNA: TGTGCCAGCAGTTTGGTACTCTACGAGCAGTACTTC. Using reference TRBV28 and TRBJ2-7 for the parts outside the CDR3, the full variable domain is DVKVTQSSRYLVKRTGEKVFLECVQDMDHENMFWYRQDPGLGLRLIYFSYDVKMKEKGDIPEGYSVSREKKERFSLILESASTNQTSMYLCASSLVLYEQYFGPGTRLTVT.

This clonotype is classed as medium-sized. The chain has TRBV28 and TRBJ2-7, with 9 bases fitting TRBD1. The CDR3 totals 14 residues. V lost 8 bases and J lost 3; bases outside the gene matches: 8. Germline-derived CDR1 and CDR2 are MDHEN and SYDVKM. This CDR3 is CASGKRTGVYEQYF. The CDR3 DNA follows: TGTGCCAGCGGCAAGAGGACAGGGGTCTACGAGCAGTACTTC.

The CDR3 DNA follows: TGTGCCAGCAGTGAAGAGAGGGCGCGCGGAGAGACCCAGTACTTC. It encodes CASSEERARGETQYF. This chain uses TRBV6-1 with TRBJ2-5; weak D call: TRBD2 (5 bases). CDR1 and CDR2 (germline): MNHNS, SASEGT. Between the trimmed V and J ends, which lost 1 base and 4 bases, there was a span of 13 bases. The CDR3 extends over 15 amino acids.

This clonotype turned up a few times. The CDR3 protein is CSAKKGEFYEQYF. The CDR3 region has the DNA TGCAGTGCTAAGAAGGGGGAATTCTACGAGCAGTACTTC. The rearrangement joins TRBV20-1 to TRBJ2-7, with D possibly being TRBD1 (6 bases). This CDR3 is 13 amino acids long. V lost 4 bases and J lost 3, with 13 bases in between. Germline V gene data show CDR1 as DFQATT and CDR2 as SNEGSKA (reference sequence).

The V call is TRBV20-1, the J call TRBJ1-2, with TRBD1 matching 11 bases. CDR3 length equals 18 residues. Losses at the gene ends were 2 bases for V and 1 base for J; bases not matched to a gene: 12. Germline assignment: CDR1 DFQATT and CDR2 SNEGSKA (reference sequence). CDR3 residues: CSARSGRGQGDDNYGYTF. In DNA, the CDR3 is TGCAGTGCTAGATCCGGTCGGGGACAGGGGGATGATAACTATGGCTACACCTTC.

This clonotype was detected only a few times. V usage is TRBV7-9 and J usage is TRBJ1-5, with D uncertain. The CDR3 spans 14 residues. V was pared by 5 bases and J by 4 bases, with 12 bases between. Germline V gives CDR1 SEHNR, CDR2 FQNEAQ (reference sequence). In DNA form, the CDR3 reads TGTGCCAGCAGCCCTGCTGGCAGAAATCAGCCCCAGCATTTT. Its protein is CASSPAGRNQPQHF.

The genes are TRBV6-5 and TRBJ2-7; a possible D gene is TRBD2 (5 bases). The CDR3 has 18 amino acids. The V end lost 1 base, the J end lost 0 bases, and 19 bases lay between the germline ends. Per the germline V gene, CDR1 is MNHEY and CDR2 is SVGAGI. This chain's CDR3 is CASSYLSRGGRSSYEQYF. The CDR3 nucleotides read TGTGCCAGCAGTTACTTGTCAAGAGGAGGAAGAAGCTCCTACGAGCAGTACTTC.

The rearrangement joins TRBV28 to TRBJ1-1; tentative D call: TRBD1 (5 bases). The CDR3 runs 15 residues. CDR1 MDHEN and CDR2 SYDVKM come from the germline V gene. With 5 bases removed from V and 1 base from J, the gap between germline ends came to 14 bases. The CDR3 DNA follows: TGTGCCAGCAGTCAGGCAGGGAGAACGAACACTGAAGCTTTCTTT. This sequence encodes CASSQAGRTNTEAFF.

The V call is TRBV27, the J call TRBJ2-7; D possibly corresponds to TRBD1 (6 bases). V was pared by 6 bases and J by 4 bases, with 13 bases between. The germline V gene has CDR1 MNHEY and CDR2 SMNVEV (reference sequence). This CDR3 spans 13 amino acids. CDR3 nucleotide sequence: TGTGCCAGCAGAGGACACAGGGCTTACGAGCAGTACTTC. It translates to CASRGHRAYEQYF.

By sample fraction, this clonotype is medium-sized. The chain joins TRBV7-2 to TRBJ2-7; D is uncertain. The germline V gene encodes CDR1 SGHTA and CDR2 FQGNSA. V was clipped by 2 bases and J by 3 bases, with 8 bases between them. The CDR3 covers 13 residues. The CDR3: CASSLSDDYEQYF. The CDR3 DNA follows: TGTGCCAGCAGCTTATCGGACGACTACGAGCAGTACTTC.

The chain joins TRBV28 to TRBJ2-1; 7 bases align to TRBD1. J gave up 5 bases and V 5 bases, and 6 bases lay outside the gene matches. The CDR3 sequence is 14 residues long. Germline V CDR1 and CDR2: MDHEN, SYDVKM. CDR3 DNA sequence: TGTGCCAGCAGTGCCCCGACAGGGCACAATGAGCAGTTCTTC. Translated, it gives CASSAPTGHNEQFF.

The rearrangement uses TRBV7-2 and TRBJ1-2, with 9 bases that match TRBD1. Germline CDR1 SGHTA, CDR2 FQGNSA. The CDR3 is 15 residues long. The junction had 9 bases not matched to a gene; V was cut back by 2 bases and J by 8 bases. CDR3 DNA sequence: TGTGCCAGCAGCTTATATACGCGGACAGGGGAAGGCTACACCTTC. Protein product: CASSLYTRTGEGYTF.

This chain links TRBV6-2 or TRBV6-3 with TRBJ2-1, with 8 bases that match TRBD2. The V and J ends lost 7 bases and 7 bases, in that order; junction bases with no gene match: 12. There are 15 residues in the CDR3. Germline CDR1 MNHEY, CDR2 SVGEGT. CDR3 region: CASTLSGSLSNEQFF. For the CDR3, the DNA is TGTGCCAGCACCTTAAGCGGGAGTTTGTCGAATGAGCAGTTCTTC.

The chain employs TRBV19 and TRBJ1-5; D may be TRBD1 (6 bases). V lost 6 bases, J lost 3 bases, and 12 bases lay in between. Germline CDR1 and CDR2: LNHDA and SQIVND (reference sequence). This CDR3 is built from 14 residues. DNA for the CDR3: TGTGCCAGTAGGAAGACAGGTGACAATCAGCCCCAGCATTTT. Encoded protein: CASRKTGDNQPQHF.

This clonotype occurred a few times. The rearrangement joins TRBV24-1 to TRBJ1-2, with TRBD1 matching 10 bases. Germline V CDR1 and CDR2: KGHDR, SFDVKD. The CDR3 contains 15 residues. Losses at the gene ends were 5 bases for V and 2 bases for J; bases not matched to a gene: 4. The CDR3 region has the DNA TGTGCCACCAGTGCCGCGGACAGGGGGAACTATGGCTACACCTTC. Its protein is CATSAADRGNYGYTF.